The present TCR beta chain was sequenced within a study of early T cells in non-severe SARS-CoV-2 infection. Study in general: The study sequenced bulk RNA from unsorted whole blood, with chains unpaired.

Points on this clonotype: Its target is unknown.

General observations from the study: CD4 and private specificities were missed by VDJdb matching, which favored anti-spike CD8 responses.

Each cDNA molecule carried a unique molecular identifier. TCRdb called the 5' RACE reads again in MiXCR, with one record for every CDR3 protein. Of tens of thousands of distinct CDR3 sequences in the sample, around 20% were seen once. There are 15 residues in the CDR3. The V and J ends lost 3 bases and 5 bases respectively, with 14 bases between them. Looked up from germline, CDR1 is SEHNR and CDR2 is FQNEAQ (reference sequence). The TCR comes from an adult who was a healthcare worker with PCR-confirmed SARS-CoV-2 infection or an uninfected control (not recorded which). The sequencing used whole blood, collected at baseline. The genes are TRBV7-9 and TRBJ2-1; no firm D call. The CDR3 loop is CASSFLRPMDNEQFF. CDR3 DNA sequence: TGTGCCAGCAGCTTCCTCCGACCCATGGACAATGAGCAGTTCTTC.